This T cell receptor beta chain appears in the sequencing data of a study of vaccination and CD4 T cells after COVID-19. Study-level information: Eight to ten convalescent patients had mild and one had severe PCR-confirmed SARS-CoV-2 disease. Blood was drawn a median around 72 days post second dose, range 14 to 241. Overlapping spike peptides served as the stimulus for the cells. These peptides came from SARS-CoV-2 and from the common cold coronaviruses HCoV-NL63, HCoV-OC43 and HCoV-229E.

The CDR3 has 14 residues. V dropped 4 bases and J dropped 6 bases, with 18 bases sitting between them. Germline-derived CDR1 and CDR2 are DFQATT and SNEGSKA (reference sequence). For this clonotype: The antigen is not known.

The study sequenced cultured CD4+ T cell DNA using the Oncomine TCR Beta short-read assay. Each CDR3 protein is one row after TCRdb ran MiXCR on the PCR reads. The repertoire holds 15,000 to 20,000 distinct CDR3 sequences, with 31% as singletons. Treatment meaning: roughly ten-day PBMC culture with coronavirus spike peptide pools or control peptides (ViraFEST assay). This clonotype was sampled from a human donor with COVID-19. V is TRBV20-1 and J is TRBJ1-1; no clear D. Sequenced input: cultured CD4+ T cells from blood. DNA for the CDR3: TGCAGTGCTAAAAAACAGCCTGGGGTTTCTGAAGCTTTCTTT. It yields the protein CSAKKQPGVSEAFF.